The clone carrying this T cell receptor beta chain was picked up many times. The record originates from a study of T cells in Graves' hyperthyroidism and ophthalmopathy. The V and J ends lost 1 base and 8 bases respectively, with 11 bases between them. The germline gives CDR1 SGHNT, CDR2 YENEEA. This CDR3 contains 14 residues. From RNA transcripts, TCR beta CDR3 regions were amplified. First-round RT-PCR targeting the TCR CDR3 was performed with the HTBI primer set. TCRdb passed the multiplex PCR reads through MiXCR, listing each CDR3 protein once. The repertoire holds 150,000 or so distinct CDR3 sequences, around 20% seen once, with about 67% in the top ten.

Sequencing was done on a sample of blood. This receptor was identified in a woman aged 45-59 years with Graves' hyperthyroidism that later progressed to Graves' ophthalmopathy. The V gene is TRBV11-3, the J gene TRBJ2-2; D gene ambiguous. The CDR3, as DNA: TGTGCCAGCAGCTTAGGACACACCGAGGGGGAGCTGTTTTTT. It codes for CASSLGHTEGELFF.